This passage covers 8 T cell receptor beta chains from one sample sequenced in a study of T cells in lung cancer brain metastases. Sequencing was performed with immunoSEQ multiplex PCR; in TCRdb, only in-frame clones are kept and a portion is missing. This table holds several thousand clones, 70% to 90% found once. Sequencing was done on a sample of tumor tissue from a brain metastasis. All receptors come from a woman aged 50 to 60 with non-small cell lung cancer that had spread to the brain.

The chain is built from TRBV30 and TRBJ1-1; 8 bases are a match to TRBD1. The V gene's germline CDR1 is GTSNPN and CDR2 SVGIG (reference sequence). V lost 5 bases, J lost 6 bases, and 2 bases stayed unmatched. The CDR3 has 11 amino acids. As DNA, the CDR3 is TGTGCCTGGGGACAGGGACCTGAAGCTTTCTTT. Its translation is CAWGQGPEAFF.

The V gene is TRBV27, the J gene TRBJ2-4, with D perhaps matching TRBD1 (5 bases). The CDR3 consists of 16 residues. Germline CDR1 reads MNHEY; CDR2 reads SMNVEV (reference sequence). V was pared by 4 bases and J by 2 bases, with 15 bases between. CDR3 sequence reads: CASSSRPTVPKNIQYF. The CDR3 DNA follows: TGTGCCAGCAGTTCGCGACCGACAGTCCCCAAAAACATTCAGTACTTC.

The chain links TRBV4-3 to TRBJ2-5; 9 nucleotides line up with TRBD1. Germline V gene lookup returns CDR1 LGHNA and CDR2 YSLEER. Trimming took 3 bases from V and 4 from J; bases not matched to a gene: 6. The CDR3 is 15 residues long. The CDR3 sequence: CASSQGTGSGETQYF. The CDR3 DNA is TGCGCCAGCAGCCAGGGGACAGGGTCGGGAGAGACCCAGTACTTC.

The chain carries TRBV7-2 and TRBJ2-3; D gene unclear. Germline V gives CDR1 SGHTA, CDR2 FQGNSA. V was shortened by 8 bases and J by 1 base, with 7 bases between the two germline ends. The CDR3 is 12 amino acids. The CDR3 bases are TGTGCCAGCCACCGCGGCACAGATACGCAGTATTTT. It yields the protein CASHRGTDTQYF. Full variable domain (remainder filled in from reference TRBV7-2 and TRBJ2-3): GAGVSQSPSNKVTEKGKDVELRCDPISGHTALYWYRQSLGQGLEFLIYFQGNSAPDKSGLPSDRFSAERTGGSVSTLTIQRTQQEDSAVYLCASHRGTDTQYFGPGTRLTVL.

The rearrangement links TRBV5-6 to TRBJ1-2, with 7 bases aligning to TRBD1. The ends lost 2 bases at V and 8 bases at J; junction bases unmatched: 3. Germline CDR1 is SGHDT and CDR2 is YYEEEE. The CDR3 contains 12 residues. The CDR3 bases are TGTGCCAGCAGCTTTGGAGGGGGCGGCTACACCTTC. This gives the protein CASSFGGGGYTF.

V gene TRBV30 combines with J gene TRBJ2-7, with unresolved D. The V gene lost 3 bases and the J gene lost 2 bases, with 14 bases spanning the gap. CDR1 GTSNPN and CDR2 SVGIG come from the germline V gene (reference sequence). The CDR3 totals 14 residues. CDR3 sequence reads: CAWRGMVSTYEQYF. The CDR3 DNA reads TGTGCCTGGAGGGGTATGGTCTCTACCTACGAGCAGTACTTC.

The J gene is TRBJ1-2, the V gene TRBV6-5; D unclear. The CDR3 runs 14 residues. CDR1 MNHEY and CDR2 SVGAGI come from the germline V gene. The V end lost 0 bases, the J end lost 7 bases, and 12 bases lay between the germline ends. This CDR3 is CASSYSKLQSGYTF. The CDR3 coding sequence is TGTGCCAGCAGTTACTCGAAGCTCCAGAGTGGCTACACCTTC.

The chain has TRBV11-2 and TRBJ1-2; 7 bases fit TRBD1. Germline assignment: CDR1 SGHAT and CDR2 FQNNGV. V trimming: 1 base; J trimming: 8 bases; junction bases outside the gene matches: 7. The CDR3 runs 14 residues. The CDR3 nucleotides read TGTGCCAGCAGCTTAGGGAAGGGGGCGTCCGGCTACACCTTC. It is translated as CASSLGKGASGYTF.